The 15 T cell receptor beta chains listed next were all sequenced from one sample in a study of T cell repertoires in cytomegalovirus infection (dated by TCRdb to about 2019). What this sample's treatment or condition label stands for: in vitro stimulation with specific CMV peptide epitopes to enrich CMV-specific T cells. The reads were generated on an Illumina HiSeq 1500. Through fastp at Q25 and MiXCR, TCRdb rebuilt clones from the public reads, retaining in-frame beta chains. Each record represents a unique CDR3 protein, reported with the most common genes and DNA among its rows. For this sample there are approximately 340,000 distinct CDR3 sequences; about 27% appear just once. Over 15% of the sample is in the top ten clones. Their target antigens are unknown. This sample comprised cultured PBMCs, obtained from culture after CMV antigen stimulation. The source is a human donor in good health (CMV status not recorded). Some clones in this sample may be carry-over from other donors' samples.

Points on this clonotype: This sequence may be a read error, since a much larger clone differs from it by one base. The rearrangement uses TRBV7-2 and TRBJ1-2, with D tentatively TRBD1 (6 bases). Germline CDR1 reads SGHTA; CDR2 reads FQGNSA. The CDR3 is 14 residues long. Between the trimmed V and J ends, which lost 4 bases and 4 bases, there was a span of 13 bases. The CDR3 coding sequence is TGTGCCAGCAGCTCCCTAGTAGGGGGCTATGGCTACACCTTC. It is translated as CASSSLVGGYGYTF.

This clonotype was counted between two and nine times. The CDR3 DNA reads TGTGCCATCAGTGAGATCGGGACAGGGGGCACTGAAGCTTTCTTT. Its translation is CAISEIGTGGTEAFF. The V call is TRBV10-3, the J call TRBJ1-1; 11 bases agree with TRBD1. Germline trimming cut 2 bases from V and 4 bases from J; bases unmatched to any gene: 3. Germline V gene sequence: CDR1 ENHRY, CDR2 SYGVKD. The CDR3 spans 15 residues.

This clonotype was picked up a small number of times. The chain employs TRBV7-9 and TRBJ1-5, with a weak D call TRBD1 (5 bases). V was cut by 7 bases and J by 5 bases, with 9 bases left in between. This CDR3 has 12 amino acids. Germline V gene lookup returns CDR1 SEHNR and CDR2 FQNEAQ (reference sequence). This CDR3 reads CASTWGDQPQHF. The DNA for the CDR3 is TGTGCCAGCACGTGGGGGGATCAGCCCCAGCATTTT.

The rearrangement uses TRBV19 and TRBJ1-2; 11 positions agree with TRBD1. The V gene's germline CDR1 is LNHDA and CDR2 SQIVND (reference sequence). With V trimmed by 4 bases and J by 8 bases, 6 bases remained unmatched. The CDR3 runs 14 residues. The CDR3 spells CASSTSDRGRGYTF. The CDR3 DNA follows: TGTGCCAGTAGTACCTCGGACAGGGGGCGAGGCTACACCTTC. The full variable domain, its missing parts supplied by reference TRBV19 and TRBJ1-2, is DGGITQSPKYLFRKEGQNVTLSCEQNLNHDAMYWYRQDPGQGLRLIYYSQIVNDFQKGDIAEGYSVSREKKESFPLTVTSAQKNPTAFYLCASSTSDRGRGYTFGSGTRLTVV.

The chain couples TRBV27 to TRBJ1-6; 9 positions agree with TRBD1. CDR3 length: 17 residues. From germline, CDR1 is MNHEY and CDR2 SMNVEV (reference sequence). V lost 5 bases to trimming and J lost 9 bases; unmatched junction nucleotides: 14. CDR3 DNA sequence: TGTGCCAGCAGTCCGCTTTCTCCGGGACAGGGCGGTTCACCCCTCCACTTT. Translating it yields CASSPLSPGQGGSPLHF.

This clonotype was seen a handful of times. The chain uses TRBV7-2 and TRBJ2-5; 12 bases are shared with TRBD2. Germline V lookup: CDR1 SGHTA, CDR2 FQGNSA. This CDR3 comprises 15 residues. J gave up 6 bases and V 0 bases, and 2 bases lay outside the gene matches. In DNA form, the CDR3 reads TGTGCCAGCAGCTTAGCAACTAGCGGGGGGAAGACCCAGTACTTC. This translates into CASSLATSGGKTQYF.

The J gene is TRBJ2-2, the V gene TRBV7-2; no reliable D call. V lost 5 bases and J 3 bases, leaving 16 bases between the germline ends. The CDR3 has 16 amino acids. CDR1 and CDR2 (germline): SGHTA, FQGNSA. The CDR3 protein is CASSPQVEIYTGELFF. The CDR3 nucleotides read TGTGCCAGCAGCCCCCAAGTGGAGATTTACACCGGGGAGCTGTTTTTT.

The chain uses TRBV6-5 and TRBJ1-6, with D possibly TRBD1 on 5 matching bases. The CDR3 totals 15 residues. The V end lost 0 bases, the J end lost 6 bases, and 9 bases lay between the germline ends. Per germline, CDR1 MNHEY and CDR2 SVGAGI. The CDR3 loop is CASSYSGLGNSPLHF. CDR3 bases: TGTGCCAGCAGTTACTCGGGGCTGGGTAATTCACCCCTCCACTTT.

V gene TRBV6-2 or TRBV6-3 combines with J gene TRBJ2-3; 13 bases are a match to TRBD2. V trimming: 6 bases; J trimming: 4 bases; junction bases outside the gene matches: 7. This CDR3 contains 16 residues. Per germline, CDR1 MNHEY and CDR2 SVGEGT. DNA of the CDR3: TGTGCCAGCAGATGGACTAGCGGGAGTATCTCAGATACGCAGTATTTT. Its translation: CASRWTSGSISDTQYF.

The chain uses TRBV20-1 and TRBJ1-6; D unresolved. V lost 1 base and J lost 2, with 9 bases in between. CDR3 length: 15 amino acids. Germline-derived CDR1 and CDR2 are DFQATT and SNEGSKA (reference sequence). DNA of the CDR3: TGCAGTGCTAGAGCGGTGATGACCTATAATTCACCCCTCCACTTT. It yields the protein CSARAVMTYNSPLHF.

This clonotype was counted ten times or more. V is TRBV7-2 and J is TRBJ1-3; unclear D gene. The CDR3 extends over 16 amino acids. Per germline, CDR1 SGHTA and CDR2 FQGNSA. V lost 1 base to trimming and J lost 0 bases, with 10 bases between them. CDR3 bases: TGTGCCAGCAGCTTAGGCGACTCGTTCTCTGGAAACACCATATATTTT. Translating gives CASSLGDSFSGNTIYF.

This clonotype appeared many times. Germline and junction disagree at one end, which may indicate a read error. The gene calls are TRBV7-2 and TRBJ2-5; D is perhaps TRBD1 (6 bases). The CDR3 has 14 residues. Germline CDR1 is SGHTA and CDR2 is FQGNSA. CDR3 sequence: CASNLGQGPSTQYF. The DNA for the CDR3 is TGTGCCAGCAACTTAGGGCAGGGGCCGTCAACCCAGTACTTC. The full variable domain, rest sourced from reference TRBV7-2 and TRBJ2-5, is GAGVSQSPSNKVTEKGKDVELRCDPISGHTALYWYRQSLGQGLEFLIYFQGNSAPDKSGLPSDRFSAERTGGSVSTLTIQRTQQEDSAVYLCASNLGQGPSTQYFGPGTRLLVL.

This clonotype has only a few counts. The V and J genes are TRBV19 and TRBJ1-2, with TRBD1 identical over 9 bases. This CDR3 comprises 14 residues. The V segment lost 7 bases and the J segment 6 bases; nucleotides outside the gene matches: 9. Per germline, CDR1 LNHDA and CDR2 SQIVND (reference sequence). CDR3 protein: CASIFTGGIDGYTF. As DNA, the CDR3 is TGTGCCAGTATATTCACAGGGGGCATCGATGGCTACACCTTC. Full variable domain (rest looked up from reference TRBV19 and TRBJ1-2): DGGITQSPKYLFRKEGQNVTLSCEQNLNHDAMYWYRQDPGQGLRLIYYSQIVNDFQKGDIAEGYSVSREKKESFPLTVTSAQKNPTAFYLCASIFTGGIDGYTFGSGTRLTVV.

This clonotype was seen a handful of times. This chain uses TRBV20-1 with TRBJ1-4; no reliable D call. V shed 3 bases and J shed 7 bases, with 9 bases lying between them. Germline V gene lookup returns CDR1 DFQATT and CDR2 SNEGSKA (reference sequence). The CDR3 runs 12 residues. The CDR3 region has the DNA TGCAGTGCTAGGAAGCCCGGTGAAAAACTGTTTTTT. Residues: CSARKPGEKLFF.

For this clonotype: A read error is possible here, since a much larger clone lies one base away. The chain joins TRBV12-3 or TRBV12-4 to TRBJ2-5; D is unresolved. The CDR3 extends over 14 amino acids. CDR3 region: CASSSESIQETKYF. As DNA, the CDR3 is TGTGCCAGCAGCTCCGAGAGCATCCAAGAGACCAAGTACTTC.